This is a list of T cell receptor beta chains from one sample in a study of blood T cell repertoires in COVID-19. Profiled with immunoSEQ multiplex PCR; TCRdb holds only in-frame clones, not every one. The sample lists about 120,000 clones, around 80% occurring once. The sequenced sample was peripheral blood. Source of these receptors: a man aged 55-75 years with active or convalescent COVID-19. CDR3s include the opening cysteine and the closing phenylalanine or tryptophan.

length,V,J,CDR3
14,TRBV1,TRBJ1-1,CTSSQQGGRAEAFF
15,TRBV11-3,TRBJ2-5,CASSPGTGSQETQYF
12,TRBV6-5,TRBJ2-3,CASARLGDTQYF
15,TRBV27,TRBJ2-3,CASSSPGQGKDTQYF
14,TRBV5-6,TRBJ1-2,CASSLTGGNYGYTF
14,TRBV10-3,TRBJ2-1,CAIKTSGSMDEQFF
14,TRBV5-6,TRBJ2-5,CASSLAGRPGTQYF
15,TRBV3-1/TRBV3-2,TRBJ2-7,CASSPSTAGAISQYF
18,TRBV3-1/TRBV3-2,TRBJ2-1,CASSQPLAGGASYNEQFF
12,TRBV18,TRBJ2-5,CASSPGEETQYF
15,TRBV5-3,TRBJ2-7,CARSERWDSAYEQYF
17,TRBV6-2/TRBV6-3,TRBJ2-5,CASSYWASGVPQETQYF
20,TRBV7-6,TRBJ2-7,CASSLGEGRLAAKGAYEQYF
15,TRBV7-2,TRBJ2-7,CASSARDRGRLEQYF
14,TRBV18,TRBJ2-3,CASSPWELVDTQYF
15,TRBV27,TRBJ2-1,CASTTTGLAENEQFF
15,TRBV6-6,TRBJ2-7,CASSSLGAGAYEQYF
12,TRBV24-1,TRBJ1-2,CATSELDYGYTF
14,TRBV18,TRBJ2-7,CASSPPSLTYEQYF
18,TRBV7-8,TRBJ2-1,CASSSRRVADSSYNEQFF
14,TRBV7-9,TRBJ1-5,CASSPLTGSQPQHF
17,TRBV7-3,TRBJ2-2,CASSWGLAGGWTGELFF
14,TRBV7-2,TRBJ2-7,CASSLGAGVREQYF
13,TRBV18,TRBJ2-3,CASSPKDTDTQYF
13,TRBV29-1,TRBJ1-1,CSVARQGPTEAFF
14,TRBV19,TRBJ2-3,CASSISGSTDTQYF
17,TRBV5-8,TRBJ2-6,CASSLGRRGSGANVLTF
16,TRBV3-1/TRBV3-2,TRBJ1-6,CASTSEVIGINSPLHF
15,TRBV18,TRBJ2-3,CASSPQGQGTGTQYF